This T cell receptor beta chain was sequenced during a study of blood T cell repertoires in COVID-19. Study as a whole: COVID-19 samples collected from the United States, Italy and Spain covered acute and convalescent phases. From T cells, B-cell-depleted T cells, or PBMCs came the material, which was cDNA or gDNA.

The authors' processing: Cell counts per sample came from amplifying reference gene primers. Generated by immunoSEQ multiplex PCR, the TCRdb table keeps only in-frame clones and is missing some. D and trimming come from the DNA, and the V and J calls and clone size come from that table. This sample has about 260,000 clones, with more than 85% found just once. The V gene's germline CDR1 is SNHLY and CDR2 FYNNEI. This CDR3 is built from 14 residues. Trimming removed 3 bases at V and 1 base at J, with 10 bases between. Enrolment of Seattle patients took place during active infection, and they were followed longitudinally.

This rearrangement joins TRBV2 to TRBJ2-7, with D possibly TRBD1 on 6 matching bases. The sequence was obtained from a person between 18 and 30 years old with COVID-19, enrolled during active disease. Specimen: peripheral blood. The DNA for the CDR3 is TGTGCCAGCAGTGACCGGCAGGGGTCCTACGAGCAGTACTTC. Translation: CASSDRQGSYEQYF.